This passage covers 14 T cell receptor beta chains from one sample sequenced in a study of T cell responses to AZD1222 COVID-19 vaccine. Some clones are missing from TCRdb's copy, which holds only in-frame ones; the method was immunoSEQ multiplex PCR. This sample yields 150,000 to 200,000 clones, of which about 92% are seen a single time; about 1% belongs to the top ten. The source was peripheral blood, collected on day 0 of AZD1222 vaccination. These TCRs come from an adult in good health.

This sequence joins TRBV2 and TRBJ1-4; D may be TRBD1 (6 bases). CDR3 length equals 15 residues. Trimming removed 2 bases from V and 0 bases from J, with 7 bases in between. Germline CDR1 is SNHLY and CDR2 is FYNNEI. The chain's CDR3 is CASSERTATNEKLFF. In nucleotides, the CDR3 is TGTGCCAGCAGTGAACGGACAGCAACTAATGAAAAACTGTTTTTT.

This chain links TRBV5-6 with TRBJ1-2, with no clear D. V gave up 4 bases and J gave up 4 bases, with 17 bases separating them. The CDR3 has 15 amino acids. Germline values: CDR1 SGHDT, CDR2 YYEEEE. The CDR3 DNA follows: TGTGCCAGCAGCGCCGTTGCCCAAGGCGTCTATGGCTACACCTTC. Its translation is CASSAVAQGVYGYTF. Supplemented by reference TRBV5-6 and TRBJ1-2, the full variable domain reads DAGVTQSPTHLIKTRGQQVTLRCSPKSGHDTVSWYQQALGQGPQFIFQYYEEEERQRGNFPDRFSGHQFPNYSSELNVNALLLGDSALYLCASSAVAQGVYGYTFGSGTRLTVV.

This chain links TRBV5-1 with TRBJ2-3; D gene uncertain. The V and J ends lost 0 bases and 6 bases respectively, with 5 bases between them. The CDR3 runs to 12 residues. The germline V gene encodes CDR1 SGHRS and CDR2 YFSETQ. In DNA form, the CDR3 reads TGCGCCAGCAGCTTGGCCGCGGATACGCAGTATTTT. It encodes CASSLAADTQYF.

This clone was counted once. The chain links TRBV18 to TRBJ2-1, with D maybe TRBD1 (6 bases). V shed 2 bases and J shed 2 bases, with 10 bases lying between them. CDR1 is KGHSH and CDR2 is LQKENI in the germline V gene. The CDR3 runs to 15 residues. This CDR3 is CASSPGGNTYNEQFF. CDR3 DNA sequence: TGTGCCAGCTCACCAGGGGGCAATACCTACAATGAGCAGTTCTTC.

Here the CDR3 reads CASSFKYGYTF. CDR3 nucleotides: TGTGCCAGCAGTTTCAAGTATGGCTACACCTTC. The genes are TRBV28 and TRBJ1-2; D remains unclear. The CDR3 contains 11 residues. Germline values: CDR1 MDHEN, CDR2 SYDVKM. V was trimmed by 3 bases and J by 5 bases, leaving 4 bases between them.

This clone is a singleton in its sample. The chain links TRBV9 to TRBJ2-4; weak D call: TRBD1 (5 bases). Per germline, CDR1 SGDLS and CDR2 YYNGEE. The V gene lost 0 bases and the J gene lost 3 bases, with 13 bases spanning the gap. CDR3 length equals 16 residues. The CDR3 region is CASSVGQGVDKNIQYF. The CDR3 nucleotides read TGTGCCAGCAGCGTAGGGCAGGGTGTGGACAAAAACATTCAGTACTTC.

The gene calls are TRBV5-1 and TRBJ1-3; D remains ambiguous. The germline V gene has CDR1 SGHRS and CDR2 YFSETQ. The CDR3 covers 17 residues. V lost 1 base, J lost 0 bases, and 14 bases lay in between. This CDR3 is CASSLYSGGYSGNTIYF. The CDR3, as DNA: TGCGCCAGCAGCTTGTATTCCGGTGGTTACTCTGGAAACACCATATATTTT.

The rearrangement uses TRBV27 and TRBJ1-5, with D uncertain. Germline V CDR1 and CDR2: MNHEY, SMNVEV (reference sequence). CDR3 length: 14 amino acids. Between the trimmed V and J ends, which lost 2 bases and 1 base, there was a span of 6 bases. CDR3 sequence reads: CASSLMGSNQPQHF. CDR3 nucleotide sequence: TGTGCCAGCAGTTTAATGGGAAGCAATCAGCCCCAGCATTTT.

This rearrangement joins TRBV20-1 to TRBJ2-1; 7 positions agree with TRBD2. The CDR3 runs 16 residues. Germline V gene data show CDR1 as DFQATT and CDR2 as SNEGSKA (reference sequence). The ends lost 3 bases at V and 7 bases at J; junction bases unmatched: 15. CDR3 coding DNA: TGCAGTGCTAGTTGGGAGGGCAGGGAAGATTGGAATGAGCAGTTCTTC. This translates into CSASWEGREDWNEQFF.

The CDR3 bases are TGTGCCAGCAGTTACGACGGCTCCTATAATTCACCCCTCCACTTT. Translated: CASSYDGSYNSPLHF. This chain uses TRBV6-5 with TRBJ1-6; D call uncertain. Trimming left V 2 bases short and J 0 bases short, with 5 bases between. Looked up from germline, CDR1 is MNHEY and CDR2 is SVGAGI. CDR3 length: 15 residues.

The chain recombines TRBV27 with TRBJ1-1, with 9 bases matching TRBD1. The junction had 2 bases not matched to a gene; V was cut back by 3 bases and J by 0 bases. The CDR3 runs 15 residues. Germline CDR1 reads MNHEY; CDR2 reads SMNVEV (reference sequence). This CDR3 is CASSFGDRVNTEAFF. Here the CDR3 DNA reads TGTGCCAGCAGTTTCGGGGACAGGGTGAACACTGAAGCTTTCTTT.

The gene calls are TRBV20-1 and TRBJ1-1, with D hard to call. V lost 3 bases, J lost 1 base, and 9 bases lay in between. The CDR3 contains 13 residues. Germline assignment: CDR1 DFQATT and CDR2 SNEGSKA (reference sequence). The CDR3 nucleotides read TGCAGTGCTAGTCCTGAAGGGAACACTGAAGCTTTCTTT. Amino acids: CSASPEGNTEAFF.

The rearrangement uses TRBV6-6 and TRBJ1-6; D remains unclear. This CDR3 is built from 14 residues. Germline CDR1 reads MNHNY; CDR2 reads SVGAGI (reference sequence). The V end was cut by 4 bases, the J end by 9 bases, with 13 bases between. The chain's CDR3 is CASSSRSGSSPLHF. The CDR3 nucleotides are TGTGCCAGCAGTTCTCGGTCGGGGTCTTCACCCCTCCACTTT.

The rearrangement joins TRBV27 to TRBJ1-2, with 12 bases lining up with TRBD1. Germline V gene data show CDR1 as MNHEY and CDR2 as SMNVEV (reference sequence). Germline trimming cut 2 bases from V and 8 bases from J; bases unmatched to any gene: 3. The CDR3 is 14 residues long. The CDR3 DNA is TGTGCCAGCAGTTTAGGGACAGGGGGCACGGGCTACACCTTC. Its translation is CASSLGTGGTGYTF.